This paragraph covers one TCR beta chain sequence. Sequenced by immunoSEQ multiplex PCR; TCRdb stores in-frame clones only, minus some. The sample lists about 150,000 clones; 88% were seen once. This entry belongs to a study of blood T cell repertoires in COVID-19. The TCR comes from a woman in her 70s with acute or convalescent COVID-19. The sample was peripheral blood.

In nucleotides, the CDR3 is TGTGCCAGCAGCTTAGCGGAGGGTAAACAAGAGACCCAGTACTTC. This gives the protein CASSLAEGKQETQYF. This chain uses TRBV7-9 with TRBJ2-5; possibly TRBD2 for D (6 bases). From germline, CDR1 is SEHNR and CDR2 FQNEAQ (reference sequence). V shed 0 bases and J shed 2 bases, with 10 bases lying between them. This CDR3 has 15 amino acids.